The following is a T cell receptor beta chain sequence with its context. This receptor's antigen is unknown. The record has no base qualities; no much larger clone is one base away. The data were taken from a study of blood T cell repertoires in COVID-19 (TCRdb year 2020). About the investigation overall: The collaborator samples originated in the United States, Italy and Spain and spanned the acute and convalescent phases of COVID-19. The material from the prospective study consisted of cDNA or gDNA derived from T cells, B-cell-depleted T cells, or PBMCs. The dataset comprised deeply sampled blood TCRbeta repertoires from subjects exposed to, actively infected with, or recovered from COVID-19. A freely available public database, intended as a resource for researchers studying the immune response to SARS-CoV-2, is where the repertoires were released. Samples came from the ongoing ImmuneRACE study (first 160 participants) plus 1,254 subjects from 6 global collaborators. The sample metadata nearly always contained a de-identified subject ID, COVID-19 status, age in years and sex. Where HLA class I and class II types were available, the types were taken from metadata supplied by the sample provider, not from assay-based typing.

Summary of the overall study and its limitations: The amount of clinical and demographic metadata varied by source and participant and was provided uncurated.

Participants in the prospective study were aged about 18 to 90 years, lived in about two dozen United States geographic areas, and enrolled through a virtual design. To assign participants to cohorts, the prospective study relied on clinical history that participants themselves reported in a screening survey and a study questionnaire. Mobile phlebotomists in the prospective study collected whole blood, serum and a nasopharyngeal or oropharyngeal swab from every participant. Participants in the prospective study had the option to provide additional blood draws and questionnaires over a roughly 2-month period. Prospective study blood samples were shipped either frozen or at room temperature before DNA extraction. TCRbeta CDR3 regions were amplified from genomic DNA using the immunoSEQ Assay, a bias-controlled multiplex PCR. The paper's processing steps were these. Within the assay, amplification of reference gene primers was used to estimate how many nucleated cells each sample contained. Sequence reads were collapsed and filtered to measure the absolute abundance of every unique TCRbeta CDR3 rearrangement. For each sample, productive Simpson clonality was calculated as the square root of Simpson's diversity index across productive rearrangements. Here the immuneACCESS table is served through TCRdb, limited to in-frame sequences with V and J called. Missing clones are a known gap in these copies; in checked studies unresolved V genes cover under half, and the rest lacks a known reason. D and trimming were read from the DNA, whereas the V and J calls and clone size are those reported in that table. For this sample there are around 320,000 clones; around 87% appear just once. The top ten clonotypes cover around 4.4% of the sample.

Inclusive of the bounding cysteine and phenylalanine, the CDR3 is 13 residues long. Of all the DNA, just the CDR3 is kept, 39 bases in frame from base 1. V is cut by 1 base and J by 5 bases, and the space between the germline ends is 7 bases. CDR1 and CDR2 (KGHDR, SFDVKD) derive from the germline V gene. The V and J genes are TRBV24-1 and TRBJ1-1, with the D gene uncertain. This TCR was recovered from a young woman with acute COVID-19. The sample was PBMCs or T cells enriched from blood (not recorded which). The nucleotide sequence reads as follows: TGTGCCACCAGTGATTTTCCAGTAACTGAAGCTTTCTTT. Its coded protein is CATSDFPVTEAFF.